These T cell receptor beta chains were read from a single sample in a study of blood T cell repertoires in COVID-19. This table comes from immunoSEQ multiplex PCR, and its TCRdb copy is limited to in-frame clones, with some not included. The sample shows over 110,000 clones, over 75% of them seen only once. What was sequenced was PBMCs or T cells enriched from blood (not recorded which). All receptors come from a man aged 45-65 years in a cohort exposed to, infected with or recovered from COVID-19 (not recorded which). Both conserved end residues are part of each CDR3. The D gene is left open where the match is weak. For some rows the clone size is stated as once, few or many, or as a class when expanded; others skip it.

V gene	D gene	clone size	J gene	CDR3 protein	CDR3 DNA
TRBV28	TRBD2	NA	TRBJ2-2	CASMGGTSATGELFF	TGTGCCAGCATGGGGGGGACTAGCGCCACCGGGGAGCTGTTTTTT
TRBV7-8	NA	NA	TRBJ1-1	CASSLGTVNTEAFF	TGTGCCAGCAGCTTAGGGACAGTGAACACTGAAGCTTTCTTT
TRBV10-3	NA	NA	TRBJ2-1	CAISESRVTRSRRSYNEQFF	TGTGCCATCAGTGAGTCGCGGGTCACTAGATCTAGAAGGTCCTACAATGAGCAGTTCTTC
TRBV19	TRBD1	NA	TRBJ1-2	CASSVGQGVLGGYTF	TGTGCCAGTAGTGTTGGACAGGGTGTTCTTGGTGGCTACACCTTC
TRBV9	NA	NA	TRBJ2-3	CASSPHRTSTDTQYF	TGTGCCAGCAGCCCTCACCGGACTAGCACAGATACGCAGTATTTT
TRBV20-1	TRBD1	NA	TRBJ1-5	CSASTPGQATQPQHF	TGCAGTGCTAGTACCCCGGGACAGGCTACTCAGCCCCAGCATTTT
TRBV6-5	TRBD1	once	TRBJ1-2	CASSSTGDGYTF	TGTGCCAGCAGTTCAACAGGGGATGGCTACACCTTC
TRBV18	NA	NA	TRBJ1-2	CASSPLTGYGYTF	TGTGCCAGCTCACCACTGACCGGGTATGGCTACACCTTC
TRBV19	TRBD1	NA	TRBJ1-1	CASNSGQVNTEAFF	TGTGCCAGTAACTCCGGACAGGTGAACACTGAAGCTTTCTTT
TRBV7-9	NA	NA	TRBJ2-7	CASSPTSYEQYF	TGTGCCAGCAGCCCAACTTCCTACGAGCAGTACTTC
TRBV7-9	TRBD2	few	TRBJ2-7	CASSLGEGRDSYEQYF	TGTGCCAGCAGCTTAGGTGAGGGGAGGGACTCCTACGAGCAGTACTTC
TRBV28	NA	NA	TRBJ2-5	CASSSRGTRETQYF	TGTGCCAGCAGTTCTCGGGGTACTAGGGAGACCCAGTACTTC
TRBV7-2	TRBD2	NA	TRBJ2-2	CASRSGLEYAGELFF	TGTGCCAGCAGATCGGGACTAGAGTACGCCGGGGAGCTGTTTTTT
TRBV28	NA	NA	TRBJ1-5	CASTPSQGNNQPQHF	TGTGCCAGCACCCCGTCTCAGGGGAACAATCAGCCCCAGCATTTT
TRBV24-1	TRBD1	NA	TRBJ1-5	CATSEGTGRNQPQHF	TGTGCCACCAGTGAGGGGACAGGACGCAATCAGCCCCAGCATTTT
TRBV9	TRBD1	NA	TRBJ1-3	CASSPPGTGGNTIYF	TGTGCCAGCAGCCCTCCCGGGACAGGGGGAAACACCATATATTTT
TRBV7-9	TRBD1	NA	TRBJ2-7	CASSAPGTGPYEQYF	TGTGCCAGCAGCGCGCCCGGGACAGGCCCCTACGAGCAGTACTTC
TRBV29-1	NA	NA	TRBJ2-5	CSVGRQGGQETQYF	TGCAGCGTTGGGAGACAGGGAGGACAAGAGACCCAGTACTTC
TRBV10-1	TRBD2	NA	TRBJ2-3	CASSEPGLVGVTDTQYF	TGCGCCAGCAGTGAGCCTGGACTAGTTGGGGTCACAGATACGCAGTATTTT
TRBV5-6	NA	few	TRBJ1-2	CASSQRMAATYGYTF	TGTGCCAGCAGTCAGAGAATGGCGGCAACCTATGGCTACACCTTC
TRBV10-2	TRBD1	NA	TRBJ1-2	CATEPGQGGGYTF	TGCGCCACTGAACCGGGACAGGGAGGTGGCTACACCTTC
TRBV29-1	NA	few	TRBJ1-1	CSVAEQGLFTEAFF	TGCAGCGTAGCTGAACAGGGTCTGTTCACTGAAGCTTTCTTT
TRBV5-1	TRBD1	NA	TRBJ2-7	CASSLTPGTGDYEQYF	TGCGCCAGCAGCTTAACTCCCGGGACAGGGGACTACGAGCAGTACTTC
TRBV5-1	NA	NA	TRBJ2-1	CASSATEYGEQFF	TGCGCCAGCAGCGCGACAGAGTACGGTGAGCAGTTCTTC
TRBV5-1	NA	NA	TRBJ2-5	CASSFGQGSIETQYF	TGCGCCAGCAGCTTCGGCCAGGGGAGTATAGAGACCCAGTACTTC
TRBV4-1	NA	few	TRBJ2-5	CASSQETALQETQYF	TGCGCCAGCAGCCAAGAGACAGCCCTCCAAGAGACCCAGTACTTC
TRBV29-1	TRBD1	NA	TRBJ2-7	CSVGTGPPYEQYF	TGCAGCGTTGGGACAGGGCCCCCTTACGAGCAGTACTTC
TRBV5-1	NA	NA	TRBJ2-3	CASSFRTRGDTQYF	TGCGCCAGCAGCTTCCGAACCAGGGGCGATACGCAGTATTTT
TRBV30	TRBD1	few	TRBJ1-2	CAWSAGGSYGYTF	TGTGCCTGGAGTGCAGGGGGAAGTTATGGCTACACCTTC
TRBV13	NA	NA	TRBJ2-2	CASSLGFTGSTGELFF	TGTGCCAGCAGCTTAGGATTTACAGGGAGCACCGGGGAGCTGTTTTTT
TRBV4-1	TRBD1	NA	TRBJ1-5	CASSQIGQGMSNQPQHF	TGCGCCAGCAGCCAAATCGGACAGGGGATGAGCAATCAGCCCCAGCATTTT
TRBV10-3	TRBD2	NA	TRBJ2-3	CAISESLSGGDADTQYF	TGTGCCATCAGTGAGTCCCTCAGCGGGGGGGACGCAGATACGCAGTATTTT